One T cell receptor beta chain is described in this entry. Germline CDR1 reads LGHNT; CDR2 reads FRNRAP. Trimming took 4 bases from V and 1 from J, leaving 7 bases between them. The CDR3 has 14 amino acids. The data belong to a study of long-term antiretroviral therapy in people with HIV. At the survey level, the v3.0 immunoSEQ assay was run. Using immunoSEQ multiplex PCR, the repertoire was profiled, and TCRdb retains in-frame clones only, with some absent. The table shows 30,000 to 40,000 clones, with under 90% occurring only once. The receptor was derived from a man aged 18 to 30 with HIV. The chain combines TRBV12-5 with TRBJ1-4; D uncertain. The sequencing used unsorted PBMCs, collected 0.4 years before starting antiretroviral therapy. CDR3 sequence: CASGSTITNEKLFF. The CDR3 nucleotides are TGTGCTAGTGGTTCAACGATAACTAATGAAAAACTGTTTTTT.